The sequence of this T cell receptor beta chain was determined in a study of PD-1 blockade in classical Hodgkin lymphoma. General study results and limits: Newly diagnosed patients reportedly had lower baseline TCR diversity than healthy donors.

CDR3 length: 19 residues. V gave up 3 bases and J gave up 5 bases; unmatched junction bases: 18. CDR1 and CDR2 from the germline V gene are SGHDT and YYEEEE. Stated time point: newly diagnosed, previously untreated cHL patient sample. Thawed PBMCs were the source of CD4+ T cells, purified by magnetic negative selection. Comparison used PBMCs from newly diagnosed, untreated classical Hodgkin lymphoma. Libraries were prepared by immunoSEQ multiplex PCR; TCRdb keeps only in-frame clonotypes and omits some of them. The table shows 24,000 or so clones, with roughly nine tenths occurring only once. With respect to this clone: No antigen is known for it.

The specimen was CD4+ T cells from blood. This chain uses TRBV5-6 with TRBJ1-2; the match to TRBD1 covers 11 bases. The source is a human donor with classical Hodgkin lymphoma. The CDR3 coding sequence is TGTGCCAGCAGCTCGCCTGGGGTGGCCGGACAGGGGGCAGGGTATGGCTACACCTTC. As protein: CASSSPGVAGQGAGYGYTF.